This TCR beta chain originates from a study of primary melanoma T cells and metastatic recurrence (TCRdb year 2020). General notes on the study: The cohort consisted of 200 or so primary melanomas of stage T2 to T4, each more than 1 mm thick. The study examined whether T-cell fraction and T-cell repertoire clonality in primary melanoma tumors predicted patient outcome. Progression-free survival was the clinical outcome compared against the T-cell fraction measured by TCR beta sequencing. Histopathological grading of tumor-infiltrating lymphocytes served as the comparison point for the T-cell fraction derived from sequencing. The study at large found these results: Protection appeared to be conferred by a T-cell fraction above 20% regardless of ulceration status, mitotic rate or nodal disease. Progression-free survival prediction was reportedly improved more by adding T-cell fraction to tumor thickness than by adding any other histopathological variable. An effective T-cell-mediated antitumor response in primary melanoma was framed by the authors only as a suggestion, not a demonstrated mechanism. The tumor T-cell fraction reportedly predicted progression-free survival independently of thickness, ulceration, mitotic rate and age.

The protocol used for the library was the immunoSEQ multiplex PCR assay. Primary melanoma tumor tissue was subjected to high-throughput sequencing of the T-cell receptor beta chain. Under the source paper's analysis protocol: TCRB CDR3 sharing between samples and the distribution of insertions and deletions were included in the repertoire analyses. The predictive value of the T-cell fraction was ranked against histopathological variables by a gradient-boosted model. The immuneACCESS repertoire file appears here via TCRdb, limited to in-frame rearrangements. These files lack a portion of the clones; in checked studies, under half of the deficit traces to unresolved V genes, and the cause of the others is not known. The V and J calls and clone size are taken from that table; D and trimming were inferred from the DNA. This sample gives about 700 clones in total; about 77% of them show up just once. The top ten clones comprise 15% to 20% of the sample.

Trimmed from V: 4 bases; trimmed from J: 4 bases; junction bases lacking a gene match: 12. From the germline V gene, CDR1 is SGHRS and CDR2 is YFSETQ. From the cysteine up to the phenylalanine, the CDR3 has a length of 16 residues. CDR3 DNA only is kept here, 48 bases in frame from base 1. Worth noting for this clone: The antigen it recognizes is unknown. No base quality values were provided; no much bigger clone lies one nucleotide off.

The patients had surgically resected primary melanoma that was considered potentially curable but at risk of metastatic recurrence. The TCR comes from a human donor with melanoma. The rearrangement joined TRBV5-1 to TRBJ2-5; a stretch of 8 junction bases matches TRBD2. Sequencing input: melanoma tumor tissue. The CDR3 here reads CASSMAGGGPGETQYF. The DNA sequence follows: TGCGCCAGCAGCATGGCAGGCGGGGGGCCGGGAGAGACCCAGTACTTC.